This TCR beta chain was identified in a study of T cells in Graves' hyperthyroidism and ophthalmopathy. Study-wide points: Ophthalmopathy prediction by the model preceded onset by a median roughly 6 months.

In making diagnoses, clinical symptoms, serum thyroxine and TRAb, thyroid ultrasound and orbital computed tomography were all used. This CDR3 region has 13 residues. The V end lost 2 bases, the J end lost 8 bases, and 12 bases lay between the germline ends. The V gene's germline CDR1 is SGHTA and CDR2 FQGNSA. This clonotype was observed many times. What it binds is not known. There were TCR beta CDR3 regions amplified from RNA transcripts. Initially, a first-round RT-PCR of the TCR CDR3 employed the HTBI primer set. MiXCR, run by TCRdb on the multiplex PCR reads, gives a single entry per CDR3 protein. Of approximately 510,000 distinct CDR3 sequences listed, about 46% are singletons.

The TCR originated in an adult woman with Graves' disease, either hyperthyroidism or ophthalmopathy (not recorded which). This chain joins TRBV7-2 and TRBJ1-2, with D uncertain. Sequencing was performed on peripheral blood or thyroid tissue (not recorded which). The CDR3 nucleotides are TGTGCCAGCAGCTTAAGTGCAGGCGAAGGCTACACCTTC. Translating it yields CASSLSAGEGYTF.